This record covers a single TCR beta chain. This sample is drawn from a study of immune evolution from preneoplasia to lung adenocarcinoma. Clones were sequenced by immunoSEQ multiplex PCR, and TCRdb holds only the in-frame ones, with some missing. Found here are roughly 7,900 clones, approximately 78% of them singletons; the top ten hold about 7.8%. Trimming took 4 bases from V and 2 from J, leaving 19 bases between them. Germline loops: CDR1 SGHAT, CDR2 FQNNGV. The CDR3 has 17 amino acids. Sample: FFPE adjacent normal lung tissue. The clonotype was recovered from a person between 65 and 79 years old with lung adenocarcinoma. V is TRBV11-2 and J is TRBJ2-3; D may be TRBD2 (7 bases). For the CDR3, the DNA is TGTGCCAGCAGCTCGCCGGCGGGGGCGTCCACCACAGATACGCAGTATTTT. Translation: CASSSPAGASTTDTQYF.